Below are 31 T cell receptor beta chains sequenced from a single sample in a study of CD8 T cells in Susac syndrome. The RNA input was about 0.5 to 1 ug, and it was reverse transcribed with random hexamers. TCRdb recomputed calls from the immunoSEQ multiplex PCR reads with MiXCR, one row per CDR3 protein. The table lists under 95,000 distinct CDR3 sequences, just under 95% of them singletons. Sequenced: CD4+ T cells from PBMCs. Source of these receptors: a human donor with Susac syndrome.

Only one count was recorded for this clonotype. V and J are TRBV20-1 and TRBJ2-1; the D gene is possibly TRBD2 (6 bases). The V end lost 3 bases, the J end lost 7 bases, and 13 bases lay between the germline ends. Germline lookup yields CDR1 DFQATT and CDR2 SNEGSKA (reference sequence). This CDR3 region has 13 residues. The CDR3 sequence is CSARFVRGNEQFF. The CDR3, as DNA: TGCAGTGCTAGGTTTGTCCGGGGGAATGAGCAGTTCTTC.

The rearrangement uses TRBV29-1 and TRBJ1-4, with a possible D match to TRBD1 (5 bases). The CDR3 is 14 residues long. V gave up 1 base and J gave up 4 bases, with 10 bases separating them. CDR1 is SQVTM and CDR2 is ANQGSEA in the germline V gene. The CDR3 loop reads CSVEAGPHNEKLFF. The CDR3 region has the DNA TGCAGCGTTGAAGCGGGGCCCCATAATGAAAAACTGTTTTTT.

The chain couples TRBV12-3 or TRBV12-4 to TRBJ2-7; D is ambiguous. The CDR3 contains 12 residues. The V end lost 5 bases, the J end lost 9 bases, and 14 bases lay between the germline ends. The CDR3 coding sequence is TGTGCCAGCAGTCCCACCCGGAGCTCGCAGTACTTC. Residues: CASSPTRSSQYF.

V gene TRBV11-1 combines with J gene TRBJ2-5, with D possibly TRBD2 on 6 matching bases. The CDR3 spans 14 residues. The germline V gene has CDR1 SGHAT and CDR2 FQDESV (reference sequence). Trimming stripped 5 bases from V and 4 bases from J, with 14 bases between. The CDR3 region has the DNA TGTGCCAGCAGCCCTGACCGGAGGGGAGAGACCCAGTACTTC. This codes for CASSPDRRGETQYF.

The V call is TRBV11-2, the J call TRBJ2-2; TRBD2 matches 9 bases. Trimming took 5 bases from V and 0 from J; bases not matched to a gene: 7. The CDR3 is made up of 17 amino acids. Germline CDR1 SGHAT, CDR2 FQNNGV. The CDR3 is CASSARRGGANTGELFF. The DNA for the CDR3 is TGTGCCAGCAGCGCCCGGCGGGGGGGCGCGAACACCGGGGAGCTGTTTTTT.

This clonotype was recorded only once. The DNA for the CDR3 is TGCGCCAGCAGCCAATTACCGGGCCACTACGAGCAGTACTTC. Translation: CASSQLPGHYEQYF. This chain uses TRBV4-1 with TRBJ2-7; no clear D. V shed 2 bases and J shed 3 bases, with 11 bases lying between them. The CDR3 runs to 14 residues. The germline V gene encodes CDR1 MGHRA and CDR2 YSYEKL.

The rearrangement joins TRBV20-1 to TRBJ2-5; tentative D call: TRBD1 (6 bases). Germline loops: CDR1 DFQATT, CDR2 SNEGSKA (reference sequence). The CDR3 is 15 amino acids. V lost 0 bases, J lost 4 bases, and 15 bases lay in between. The CDR3 nucleotides are TGCAGTGCTAGAGATCACGGCAGGGGACGAGAGACCCAGTACTTC. This codes for CSARDHGRGRETQYF.

The rearrangement uses TRBV25-1 and TRBJ1-2; D is perhaps TRBD1 (6 bases). In germline, CDR1 is MGHDK, CDR2 SYGVNS. The CDR3 covers 13 residues. V lost 10 bases to trimming and J lost 7 bases, with 19 bases between them. The CDR3 region is CAISWPGAGGYTF. Here the CDR3 DNA reads TGTGCCATTTCATGGCCGGGGGCGGGTGGCTACACCTTC.

This chain uses TRBV19 with TRBJ2-3; D remains unclear. Trimming cost V 3 bases and J 1 base, with 5 bases left between them. The germline gives CDR1 LNHDA, CDR2 SQIVND (reference sequence). There are 13 residues in the CDR3. The CDR3 coding sequence is TGTGCCAGTAGTATGTCCGGCACAGATACGCAGTATTTT. This codes for CASSMSGTDTQYF.

This rearrangement joins TRBV20-1 to TRBJ2-1; D is undetermined. Trimming cost V 6 bases and J 2 bases, with 8 bases left between them. The CDR3 loop spans 12 amino acids. Germline V gives CDR1 DFQATT, CDR2 SNEGSKA (reference sequence). CDR3 sequence: CSAPDTYNEQFF. The DNA of the CDR3 is TGCAGTGCCCCTGATACCTACAATGAGCAGTTCTTC.

The chain links TRBV6-5 to TRBJ2-5; 7 bases are a match to TRBD1. V lost 6 bases to trimming and J lost 0 bases; unmatched junction nucleotides: 4. Germline CDR1 reads MNHEY; CDR2 reads SVGAGI. The CDR3 sequence is 14 residues long. In DNA, the CDR3 is TGTGCCAGCAGCCAGGGACAGCACCAAGAGACCCAGTACTTC. Residues: CASSQGQHQETQYF.

The chain links TRBV15 to TRBJ2-5; perhaps TRBD1 as D (6 bases). The V end lost 2 bases, the J end lost 5 bases, and 15 bases lay between the germline ends. Germline V gene data show CDR1 as LNHNV and CDR2 as YYDKDF (reference sequence). The CDR3 spans 15 residues. DNA for the CDR3: TGTGCCACCAGCAGACGGGGACCAAGGGGGGAGACCCAGTACTTC. Translation gives CATSRRGPRGETQYF.

The chain recombines TRBV12-3 or TRBV12-4 with TRBJ2-6; 9 bases match TRBD1. Losses at the gene ends were 4 bases for V and 1 base for J; bases not matched to a gene: 5. The CDR3 has 17 residues. The CDR3 spells CASSWTGDYSGANVLTF. The CDR3 DNA is TGTGCCAGCAGTTGGACAGGGGACTATTCTGGGGCCAACGTCCTGACTTTC.

This clonotype was observed once. The J gene is TRBJ1-1, the V gene TRBV18; D ambiguous. Germline lookup yields CDR1 KGHSH and CDR2 LQKENI. V shed 5 bases and J shed 0 bases, with 10 bases lying between them. The CDR3 totals 14 residues. The CDR3 region is CASSSRRVNTEAFF. The CDR3 DNA reads as TGTGCCAGCTCATCCCGACGGGTGAACACTGAAGCTTTCTTT.

This clonotype was detected only a few times. One end of the junction fails to match germline, which may point to a read error. V gene TRBV5-1 combines with J gene TRBJ1-1, with D unresolved. The CDR3 totals 13 residues. Germline CDR1 is SGHRS and CDR2 is YFSETQ. CDR3: CASSLEVNTEAFF. In nucleotides, the CDR3 is TGTGCCAGCAGCTTAGAGGTGAACACTGAAGCTTTCTTT.

The chain has TRBV24-1 and TRBJ1-2; D gene uncertain. Between the trimmed V and J ends, which lost 5 bases and 4 bases, there was a span of 10 bases. The CDR3 has 13 residues. The germline gives CDR1 KGHDR, CDR2 SFDVKD. The DNA of the CDR3 is TGTGCCACCAGTGCGGGGATGAGCTATGGCTACACCTTC. Protein product: CATSAGMSYGYTF.

CDR3 amino acids: CASSIGQSNEKLFF. In DNA, the CDR3 is TGTGCCAGTAGTATAGGACAGAGTAATGAAAAACTGTTTTTT. This rearrangement joins TRBV19 to TRBJ1-4, with a tentative D call TRBD1 (5 bases). The CDR3 is 14 residues long. V lost 1 base and J lost 4, with 7 bases in between. Germline V gives CDR1 LNHDA, CDR2 SQIVND (reference sequence).

This chain links TRBV5-1 with TRBJ1-2; TRBD1 matches at 7 bases. Trimming cost V 0 bases and J 7 bases; bases outside gene matches: 6. Germline V gives CDR1 SGHRS, CDR2 YFSETQ. The CDR3 runs 14 residues. CDR3 residues: CASSLDGGGPGYTF. In nucleotides, the CDR3 is TGCGCCAGCAGCTTGGATGGAGGGGGCCCTGGCTACACCTTC.

The rearrangement links TRBV9 to TRBJ1-2, with D unresolved. The CDR3 has 15 residues. Germline V CDR1 and CDR2: SGDLS, YYNGEE. V was trimmed by 2 bases and J by 2 bases, leaving 13 bases between them. The CDR3 region is CASSVDAFLNYGYTF. CDR3 coding DNA: TGTGCCAGCAGCGTTGACGCCTTCTTGAACTATGGCTACACCTTC. The full variable domain, its missing parts supplied by reference TRBV9 and TRBJ1-2, is DSGVTQTPKHLITATGQRVTLRCSPRSGDLSVYWYQQSLDQGLQFLIQYYNGEERAKGNILERFSAQQFPDLHSELNLSSLELGDSALYFCASSVDAFLNYGYTFGSGTRLTVV.

V usage is TRBV10-3 and J usage is TRBJ2-1; D is unresolved. The V end lost 6 bases, the J end lost 0 bases, and 15 bases lay between the germline ends. Germline-derived CDR1 and CDR2 are ENHRY and SYGVKD. CDR3 length equals 16 residues. Written as DNA, the CDR3 is TGTGCCATCAGCCGGACGGAACAGAGCTCCTACAATGAGCAGTTCTTC. Translating gives CAISRTEQSSYNEQFF.

V gene TRBV4-1 combines with J gene TRBJ1-3, with D hard to call. The CDR3 has 15 amino acids. In germline, CDR1 is MGHRA, CDR2 YSYEKL. V lost 5 bases and J 0 bases, leaving 11 bases between the germline ends. As DNA, the CDR3 is TGCGCCAGCAGCGTGAGGCACTACTCTGGAAACACCATATATTTT. Residues: CASSVRHYSGNTIYF.

This chain uses TRBV19 with TRBJ2-5; D is uncertain. This CDR3 spans 12 amino acids. Germline CDR1 and CDR2: LNHDA and SQIVND (reference sequence). V shed 11 bases and J shed 4 bases, with 14 bases lying between them. The CDR3 nucleotides read TGTGCCGTCCTAGGGAACGGAGAGACCCAGTACTTC. Protein product: CAVLGNGETQYF.

This clonotype came up a few times. This chain links TRBV12-3 or TRBV12-4 with TRBJ2-5; 8 nucleotides line up with TRBD1. The CDR3 is made up of 14 amino acids. Unmatched junction bases numbered 1, after V lost 1 base and J lost 3 bases. CDR3 in amino acids: CASSLGTGKETQYF. The CDR3 DNA reads TGTGCCAGCAGTTTAGGGACAGGGAAAGAGACCCAGTACTTC.

V gene TRBV20-1 combines with J gene TRBJ2-1, with D perhaps TRBD1 or TRBD2 (6 bases each). CDR1 is DFQATT, CDR2 SNEGSKA, per germline (reference sequence). V was trimmed by 0 bases and J by 2 bases, leaving 11 bases between them. CDR3 length: 15 residues. The CDR3 sequence is CSARDFRGPYNEQFF. For the CDR3, the DNA is TGCAGTGCTAGAGATTTTCGGGGGCCCTACAATGAGCAGTTCTTC.

DNA of the CDR3: TGCGCCAGCAGCCAAGGGTTACCGGGCCCTAGCAATCAGCCCCAGCATTTT. This codes for CASSQGLPGPSNQPQHF. The rearrangement links TRBV4-1 to TRBJ1-5; D uncertain. This CDR3 is built from 17 residues. CDR1 and CDR2 from the germline V gene are MGHRA and YSYEKL. Trimming took 1 base from V and 0 from J, leaving 13 bases between them.

The CDR3 protein is CASSQDVRGRGNEQFF. The CDR3 region has the DNA TGTGCCAGCAGCCAAGATGTCCGGGGTCGTGGCAATGAGCAGTTCTTC. This chain joins TRBV3-1 and TRBJ2-1, with D tentatively TRBD2 (5 bases). Trimming removed 0 bases at V and 6 bases at J, with 15 bases between. In germline, CDR1 is LGHDT, CDR2 YNNKEL (reference sequence). The CDR3 spans 16 residues.

This rearrangement joins TRBV25-1 to TRBJ1-3; D is possibly TRBD1 (6 bases). Trimming pared 11 bases from V and 4 bases from J, leaving 15 bases between. Germline V gene data show CDR1 as MGHDK and CDR2 as SYGVNS. This CDR3 region has 13 residues. CDR3 DNA: TGTGCCGGTCAGACAGGTGCCGGAAACACCATATATTTT. Amino acid sequence: CAGQTGAGNTIYF.

The chain has TRBV30 and TRBJ1-1; D is uncertain. V lost 6 bases to trimming and J lost 9 bases, with 17 bases between them. Per the germline V gene, CDR1 is GTSNPN and CDR2 is SVGIG (reference sequence). The CDR3 loop spans 12 amino acids. CDR3: CACARTGDKAFF. In DNA, the CDR3 is TGTGCCTGCGCCCGGACGGGCGATAAAGCTTTCTTT.

This rearrangement joins TRBV15 to TRBJ1-1; no definite D call. There are 14 residues in the CDR3. The ends were cut back, 0 bases at V and 0 bases at J, with 5 bases in the middle. Germline V gene sequence: CDR1 LNHNV, CDR2 YYDKDF (reference sequence). The CDR3 DNA is TGTGCCACCAGCAGAGATGCGTTGAACACTGAAGCTTTCTTT. It translates to CATSRDALNTEAFF.

CDR3 loop: CASSPPTGIHRTIYF. CDR3 bases: TGTGCCAGCTCACCACCGACAGGGATACATCGCACCATATATTTT. V is TRBV18 and J is TRBJ1-3; 7 nucleotides align to TRBD1. Germline CDR1 and CDR2: KGHSH and LQKENI. The CDR3 is 15 amino acids. The trim removed 0 bases at V and 9 bases at J, leaving 8 bases unmatched.

In DNA form, the CDR3 reads TGTGCCAGCAGCGACCGACTAGCGGATACAGATACGCAGTATTTT. Translating gives CASSDRLADTDTQYF. This chain uses TRBV3-1 with TRBJ2-3; 9 bases fit TRBD2. The CDR3 totals 15 residues. Per the germline V gene, CDR1 is LGHDT and CDR2 is YNNKEL (reference sequence). V dropped 5 bases and J dropped 3; count of bases not matched to a gene: 6.